The next 25 T cell receptor beta chains were all read from a single sample in a study of early T cells in non-severe SARS-CoV-2 infection. TCRdb reprocessed the 5' RACE reads via MiXCR and lists one record per CDR3 protein. The sample has some 24,000 distinct CDR3 sequences, 4.3% seen once. The sample comprised whole blood. All receptors derive from an adult who was a healthcare worker with PCR-confirmed SARS-CoV-2 infection or an uninfected control (not recorded which).

In its sample, this clonotype was seen many times. The V and J genes are TRBV29-1 and TRBJ2-5; D is unresolved. The CDR3 totals 11 residues. V was pared by 5 bases and J by 8 bases, with 12 bases between. From germline, CDR1 is SQVTM and CDR2 ANQGSEA. CDR3 amino acids: CSVWLGQTQYF. In DNA, the CDR3 is TGCAGCGTTTGGTTAGGGCAAACCCAGTACTTC. Based on the CDR3 plus reference TRBV29-1 and TRBJ2-5, the full variable domain is SAVISQKPSRDICQRGTSLTIQCQVDSQVTMMFWYRQQPGQSLTLIATANQGSEATYESGFVIDKFPISRPNLTFSTLTVSNMSPEDSSIYLCSVWLGQTQYFGPGTRLLVL.

This clonotype was counted at least ten times. The rearrangement links TRBV27 to TRBJ1-1; no definite D call. The germline V and J ends were trimmed by 4 bases and 1 base, with 7 bases remaining between them. The CDR3 has 13 residues. CDR1 and CDR2 (germline): MNHEY, SMNVEV (reference sequence). As DNA, the CDR3 is TGTGCCAGCAGTTCCCTTCCGAACACTGAAGCTTTCTTT. It yields the protein CASSSLPNTEAFF.

This clonotype was recorded many times. This sequence joins TRBV6-5 and TRBJ2-5; D unclear. Germline CDR1 MNHEY, CDR2 SVGAGI. Trimming took 5 bases from V and 5 from J, leaving 18 bases between them. This CDR3 has 15 amino acids. DNA of the CDR3: TGTGCCAGCAGTACCCGACGCCTCTTGGGGGAGACCCAGTACTTC. This encodes CASSTRRLLGETQYF.

This clonotype has at least ten counts. V is TRBV2 and J is TRBJ2-3; 9 positions agree with TRBD2. The junction had 7 bases not matched to a gene; V was cut back by 8 bases and J by 4 bases. Germline V gene sequence: CDR1 SNHLY, CDR2 FYNNEI. The CDR3 loop spans 14 amino acids. The CDR3 sequence: CASGSGSVADTQYF. The CDR3 DNA reads as TGTGCCAGCGGTAGCGGGAGTGTGGCAGATACGCAGTATTTT.

In this sample, this clonotype turned up many times. J is TRBJ2-1 and V is TRBV7-9, with 8 bases fitting TRBD2. V shed 5 bases, J shed 8 bases, and the junction held 5 bases outside the gene matches. Germline V gives CDR1 SEHNR, CDR2 FQNEAQ (reference sequence). CDR3 length: 13 amino acids. The CDR3 sequence: CASSRTSYDEQFF. CDR3 bases: TGTGCCAGCAGCAGGACTAGCTATGATGAGCAGTTCTTC.

This clonotype has more than one count but fewer than ten. This chain connects TRBV6-2 or TRBV6-3 to TRBJ1-2, with D maybe TRBD1 (6 bases). V lost 2 bases, J lost 3 bases, and 16 bases lay in between. Germline V gene data show CDR1 as MNHEY and CDR2 as SVGEGT. The CDR3 runs 16 residues. DNA for the CDR3: TGTGCCAGCAGTTACACCCTCACAGGGAGCGACTATGGCTACACCTTC. Its translation is CASSYTLTGSDYGYTF.

V and J are TRBV12-3 or TRBV12-4 and TRBJ2-5; D call uncertain. The CDR3 sequence is 14 residues long. The ends were cut back, 1 base at V and 5 bases at J, with 11 bases in the middle. CDR3 DNA sequence: TGTGCCAGCAGTTTAGGGGCGCCGAAGGAGACCCAGTACTTC. Its translation is CASSLGAPKETQYF.

This clonotype was picked up many times. This sequence joins TRBV10-3 and TRBJ2-7; no firm D call. V lost 4 bases and J lost 0, with 4 bases in between. This CDR3 has 12 amino acids. CDR1 is ENHRY and CDR2 is SYGVKD in the germline V gene. CDR3 coding DNA: TGTGCCATCAGTGGGTCCTCCTACGAGCAGTACTTC. Translated, it gives CAISGSSYEQYF.

This clonotype has ten or more counts. V is TRBV14 and J is TRBJ1-2; the D is unclear. Germline assignment: CDR1 SGHDN and CDR2 FVKESK. V lost 0 bases and J 2 bases, leaving 4 bases between the germline ends. This CDR3 is built from 13 residues. The CDR3 nucleotides are TGTGCCAGCAGCCAAGATCACAACTATGGCTACACCTTC. This gives the protein CASSQDHNYGYTF.

This clonotype was seen many times. CDR3 bases: TGTGCCAGCAGCCAAGCCCAGGGCATTCAGTACTTC. This encodes CASSQAQGIQYF. The chain uses TRBV14 and TRBJ2-4, with TRBD1 as a possible D gene (5 bases). CDR1 and CDR2 from the germline V gene are SGHDN and FVKESK. Trimming pared 1 base from V and 9 bases from J, leaving 7 bases between. CDR3 length equals 12 residues.

CDR3: CASSLDGSSYNEQFF. CDR3 in DNA: TGTGCCAGCAGCTTAGACGGAAGCTCCTACAATGAGCAGTTCTTC. This chain links TRBV7-3 with TRBJ2-1; D uncertain. The CDR3 covers 15 residues. V was cut by 2 bases and J by 0 bases, with 8 bases left in between. Germline V gives CDR1 SGHTA, CDR2 FQGTGA.

This clonotype was seen ten or more times. The chain recombines TRBV6-2 or TRBV6-3 with TRBJ1-1; D is unclear. The CDR3 runs to 14 residues. Trimming cost V 6 bases and J 4 bases, with 15 bases left between them. Germline V lookup: CDR1 MNHEY, CDR2 SVGEGT. In DNA form, the CDR3 reads TGTGCCAGCAGGGAGCCTCCCCGGGGCACTGAAGCTTTCTTT. Protein product: CASREPPRGTEAFF.

This clonotype has ten or more counts. The rearrangement uses TRBV7-9 and TRBJ2-5, with D unresolved. V was cut by 4 bases and J by 3 bases, with 3 bases left in between. Germline-derived CDR1 and CDR2 are SEHNR and FQNEAQ (reference sequence). The CDR3 sequence is 11 residues long. The CDR3 coding sequence is TGTGCCAGCAGCTCCGAAGAGACCCAGTACTTC. Encoded protein: CASSSEETQYF.

This clonotype showed up many times. J is TRBJ2-7 and V is TRBV4-2; D perhaps matches TRBD1 (5 bases). Germline CDR1 is LGHNA and CDR2 is YNFKEQ. There are 16 residues in the CDR3. The V end lost 4 bases, the J end lost 0 bases, and 16 bases lay between the germline ends. The CDR3 sequence: CASSPTTGDSSYEQYF. For the CDR3, the DNA is TGTGCCAGCAGCCCGACGACCGGTGACAGCTCCTACGAGCAGTACTTC.

This clonotype was seen many times. J is TRBJ2-3 and V is TRBV5-1, with D tentatively TRBD2 (6 bases). The germline CDR1 and CDR2 sequences are SGHRS and YFSETQ. The CDR3 totals 13 residues. V was shortened by 6 bases and J by 0 bases, with 8 bases between the two germline ends. CDR3 residues: CASNGGSTDTQYF. CDR3 bases: TGCGCCAGCAACGGAGGGAGCACAGATACGCAGTATTTT. The whole variable domain, filled in from reference TRBV5-1 and TRBJ2-3, reads KAGVTQTPRYLIKTRGQQVTLSCSPISGHRSVSWYQQTPGQGLQFLFEYFSETQRNKGNFPGRFSGRQFSNSRSEMNVSTLELGDSALYLCASNGGSTDTQYFGPGTRLTVL.

There are many counts of this clonotype. V is TRBV7-6 and J is TRBJ1-2; D is uncertain. Trimming pared 1 base from V and 0 bases from J, leaving 6 bases between. The CDR3 extends over 14 amino acids. CDR1 and CDR2 from the germline V gene are SGHVS and FNYEAQ. The CDR3 protein is CASSLDTANYGYTF. For the CDR3, the DNA is TGTGCCAGCAGCTTAGATACGGCTAACTATGGCTACACCTTC.

As concerns this clonotype: A much bigger clone sits one base away, suggesting this may be a read error. The gene calls are TRBV3-1 and TRBJ2-3; 7 bases agree with TRBD2. CDR1 and CDR2 (germline): LGHDT, YNNKEL (reference sequence). The CDR3 runs to 11 residues. DNA for the CDR3: TGTGTCAGCGGGGACACAGATACGCAGTATTTT. It is translated as CVSGDTDTQYF.

This clonotype was found many times. The V call is TRBV5-5, the J call TRBJ2-5; D possibly corresponds to TRBD1 (5 bases). Per the germline V gene, CDR1 is SGHKS and CDR2 is YYEKEE (reference sequence). This CDR3 contains 15 residues. V lost 4 bases and J 2 bases, leaving 15 bases between the germline ends. CDR3: CASSRSMGPQETQYF. CDR3 DNA sequence: TGTGCCAGCAGCCGCTCGATGGGGCCGCAAGAGACCCAGTACTTC.

This clonotype was seen many times. The CDR3 nucleotides read TGTGCCAGCAGCTTACATGGCGGCACCGGGGAGCTGTTTTTT. It codes for CASSLHGGTGELFF. J is TRBJ2-2 and V is TRBV7-3; unclear D gene. This CDR3 has 14 residues. V was shortened by 2 bases and J by 4 bases, with 8 bases between the two germline ends. Germline V gene data show CDR1 as SGHTA and CDR2 as FQGTGA.

In this sample, this clonotype turned up many times. The V and J genes are TRBV5-1 and TRBJ1-6; the D gene is possibly TRBD1 (5 bases). The CDR3 runs to 15 residues. From germline, CDR1 is SGHRS and CDR2 YFSETQ. V shed 4 bases and J shed 7 bases, with 15 bases lying between them. CDR3 sequence reads: CASSNQGAMNSPLHF. The CDR3, as DNA: TGCGCCAGCAGCAACCAGGGAGCAATGAATTCACCCCTCCACTTT.

In its sample, this clonotype was seen a few times. V gene TRBV7-9 combines with J gene TRBJ2-3; 7 bases map to TRBD2. Germline trimming cut 4 bases from V and 2 bases from J; bases unmatched to any gene: 6. The CDR3 sequence is 15 residues long. The germline CDR1 and CDR2 sequences are SEHNR and FQNEAQ (reference sequence). CDR3: CASSSPAGPTDTQYF. The CDR3 region has the DNA TGTGCCAGCAGCTCTCCAGCGGGACCCACAGATACGCAGTATTTT.

This clonotype came up many times. The chain uses TRBV19 and TRBJ2-1, with 11 bases fitting TRBD2. This CDR3 contains 16 residues. Trimming at V came to 5 bases and at J to 7 bases, leaving 10 bases not matched to a gene. CDR1 and CDR2 (germline): LNHDA, SQIVND (reference sequence). The DNA for the CDR3 is TGTGCCAGTAGTCTAATCGCCGGGACTAGCGGTAATGAGCAGTTCTTC. It specifies CASSLIAGTSGNEQFF.

This clonotype was picked up many times. V gene TRBV12-3 or TRBV12-4 combines with J gene TRBJ1-5; 7 bases are a match to TRBD1. CDR3 length: 15 amino acids. The junction had 7 bases not matched to a gene; V was cut back by 6 bases and J by 2 bases. CDR3 sequence reads: CASRAGGQGNQPQHF. The CDR3 DNA reads TGTGCCAGCAGGGCAGGGGGGCAAGGCAATCAGCCCCAGCATTTT.

The V gene is TRBV2, the J gene TRBJ2-1; TRBD2 agrees at 10 bases. There are 14 residues in the CDR3. CDR1 is SNHLY, CDR2 FYNNEI, per germline. Trimming cost V 6 bases and J 3 bases; bases outside gene matches: 2. The CDR3, as DNA: TGTGCCAGCAGGGGACTAGCGCACTACAATGAGCAGTTCTTC. Translated, it gives CASRGLAHYNEQFF.

This clonotype was counted ten times or more. J is TRBJ1-2 and V is TRBV29-1, with a tentative D call TRBD1 (5 bases). Per the germline V gene, CDR1 is SQVTM and CDR2 is ANQGSEA. The length of the CDR3 is 13 residues. Trimming took off 0 bases at V and 6 bases at J, with 11 bases between the two ends. Written as DNA, the CDR3 is TGCAGCGTTGAAGATGGAGCAGGGCATGGCTACACCTTC. Protein product: CSVEDGAGHGYTF.